The next 3 T cell receptor beta chains were all read from a single sample in a study of blood T cell repertoires in COVID-19. Using immunoSEQ multiplex PCR, the repertoire was profiled, and TCRdb retains in-frame clones only, with some absent. Seen here are approximately 300,000 clones, roughly 90% observed once, and the top ten hold about 4.5%. Sequenced input: PBMCs or T cells enriched from blood (not recorded which). These receptors came from a woman aged 18 to 35 with acute COVID-19.

The chain combines TRBV5-1 with TRBJ2-3; 9 nucleotides align to TRBD1. V gave up 4 bases and J gave up 3 bases; unmatched junction bases: 6. This CDR3 is built from 15 residues. Germline loops: CDR1 SGHRS, CDR2 YFSETQ. The CDR3 spells CASSGQGQGTDTQYF. As DNA, the CDR3 is TGCGCCAGCAGCGGGCAAGGACAGGGGACAGATACGCAGTATTTT.

The chain has TRBV25-1 and TRBJ1-5; D gene ambiguous. The CDR3 is made up of 13 amino acids. V lost 3 bases to trimming and J lost 7 bases, with 10 bases between them. From germline, CDR1 is MGHDK and CDR2 SYGVNS. Written as DNA, the CDR3 is TGTGCCAGCAGTGACGGGTTTGGGCAGCCCCAGCATTTT. Residues: CASSDGFGQPQHF.

The chain has TRBV28 and TRBJ2-3; tentatively, D is TRBD2 (6 bases). Germline CDR1 reads MDHEN; CDR2 reads SYDVKM. V was pared by 2 bases and J by 13 bases, with 13 bases between. The CDR3 has 12 residues. The CDR3 nucleotides read TGTGCCAGCAGTTTAAGGAGGGAAGAGGAGTATTTT. It is translated as CASSLRREEEYF.